This record concerns one TCR beta chain sequence. Its specificity is unknown. PCR employed 60 Vbeta and 13 Jbeta primers. Only in-frame clones appear in the TCRdb table, and some are missing; sequencing was by immunoSEQ multiplex PCR. The sample consists of 150,000 to 200,000 clones, about 80% of them appearing once. These data come from a study of cytomegalovirus exposure and HLA in healthy donors. Germline CDR1 is SGHVS and CDR2 is FQNEAQ. Trimming removed 0 bases from V and 5 bases from J, with 19 bases in between. The CDR3 extends over 18 amino acids. General study points: Among the sequence variants, a highly shared cluster was likely an artifact of sequencing. A missense variant in DCLRE1C was later tied to TCR beta V- and J-gene trimming.

The clonotype comes from a woman aged 25 to 45 in good health and CMV-seropositive. The chain has TRBV7-8 and TRBJ1-4; no clear D gene. Material for sequencing was PBMCs. CDR3 in amino acids: CASSLARFIGQRNEKLFF. CDR3 bases: TGTGCCAGCAGCTTAGCCCGTTTTATAGGCCAGAGGAATGAAAAACTGTTTTTT.